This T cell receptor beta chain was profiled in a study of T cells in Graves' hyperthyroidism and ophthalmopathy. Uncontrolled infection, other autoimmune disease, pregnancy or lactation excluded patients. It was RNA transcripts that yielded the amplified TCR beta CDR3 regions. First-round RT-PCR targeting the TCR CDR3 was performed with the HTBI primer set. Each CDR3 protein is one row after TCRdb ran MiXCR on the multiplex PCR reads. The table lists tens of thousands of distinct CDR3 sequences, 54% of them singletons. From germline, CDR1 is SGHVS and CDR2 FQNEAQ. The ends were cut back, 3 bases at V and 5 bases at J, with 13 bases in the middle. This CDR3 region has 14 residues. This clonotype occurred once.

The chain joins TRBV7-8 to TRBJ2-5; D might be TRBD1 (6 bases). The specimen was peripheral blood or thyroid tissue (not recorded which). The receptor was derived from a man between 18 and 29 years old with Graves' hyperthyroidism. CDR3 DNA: TGTGCCAGCAGCTTCTCAGGGGCTAGCGAGACCCAGTACTTC. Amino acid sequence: CASSFSGASETQYF.